Below, 2 T cell receptor beta chains from the same sample are listed, as sequenced in a study of beta chain features in type 1 diabetes. Study-wide results and limits: Moderately but significantly shorter TCRB CDR3s were found in Type 1 diabetes patients in all four CD4+ subsets.

Every bit of the isolated RNA underwent reverse transcription, so sequencing read expressed TCRB transcripts. TCRdb's table, derived via immunoSEQ multiplex PCR, lists solely in-frame clones and lacks some. The profile shows 550,000 to 850,000 clones, around an eighth of them singletons. These receptors have no known antigen. The sequenced sample was naive CD4+ T cells from blood. Receptor source: a man between 18 and 29 years old with type 1 diabetes.

This clone has more than one count but fewer than ten. J is TRBJ1-2 and V is TRBV6-1; tentatively, D is TRBD1 (5 bases). Trimming took 6 bases from V and 0 from J, leaving 14 bases between them. There are 15 residues in the CDR3. Per germline, CDR1 MNHNS and CDR2 SASEGT. CDR3 sequence: CASRDLQGTNYGYTF. The CDR3 DNA reads as TGTGCCAGCAGGGACCTGCAGGGTACTAACTATGGCTACACCTTC.

The chain couples TRBV14 to TRBJ2-5; 11 bases align to TRBD1. The CDR3 has 15 residues. J lost 5 bases, V lost 4 bases, and 6 bases had no gene match. Germline V gene lookup returns CDR1 SGHDN and CDR2 FVKESK. CDR3 nucleotide sequence: TGTGCCAGCAGCCGCGGGACAGGGGGTAGGGAGACCCAGTACTTC. Its protein product is CASSRGTGGRETQYF.